One sample yielded the 18 T cell receptor beta chains listed below, sequenced in a study of control samples from healthy donors and cancer patients. Only in-frame clones appear in the TCRdb table, and some are missing; sequencing was by immunoSEQ multiplex PCR. This sample has more than 85,000 clones, with 75% to 90% found just once. The sequenced sample was blood. These receptors originate from a woman between 50 and 59 years old in good health.

This clone was counted a single time. The gene calls are TRBV7-9 and TRBJ2-3, with D possibly TRBD1 on 6 matching bases. This CDR3 is built from 15 residues. The germline V and J ends were trimmed by 7 bases and 2 bases, with 16 bases remaining between them. CDR1 and CDR2 from the germline V gene are SEHNR and FQNEAQ (reference sequence). The CDR3 DNA is TGTGCCAGCACAGTAGGGGGAGTCCCCACAGATACGCAGTATTTT. Its protein is CASTVGGVPTDTQYF.

This chain uses TRBV6-2 or TRBV6-3 with TRBJ2-7; 9 nucleotides line up with TRBD2. CDR1 is MNHEY and CDR2 is SVGEGT in the germline V gene. Trimming removed 2 bases from V and 0 bases from J; junction bases left unmatched: 11. The CDR3 runs 18 residues. The CDR3 sequence: CASSYPSAGGLSSYEQYV. CDR3 bases: TGTGCCAGCAGTTACCCCTCAGCGGGAGGCTTGAGCTCCTACGAGCAGTACGTC.

The V and J genes are TRBV30 and TRBJ1-6; perhaps TRBD1 as D (5 bases). V was pared by 4 bases and J by 5 bases, with 15 bases between. The CDR3 runs to 15 residues. The germline gives CDR1 GTSNPN, CDR2 SVGIG (reference sequence). The CDR3 here is CAWTPGTGDNSPLHF. The DNA for the CDR3 is TGTGCCTGGACTCCAGGGACGGGGGATAATTCACCCCTCCACTTT.

This clone has a handful of counts. This chain links TRBV6-5 with TRBJ1-2, with D tentatively TRBD1 (5 bases). This CDR3 has 15 residues. Trimming stripped 2 bases from V and 7 bases from J, with 17 bases between. Per germline, CDR1 MNHEY and CDR2 SVGAGI. CDR3 DNA: TGTGCCAGCAGTTACGGAAGCAGGACGGGGGGTGGCTACACCTTC. Its protein is CASSYGSRTGGGYTF.

J is TRBJ2-3 and V is TRBV30; D remains ambiguous. Trimming took 6 bases from V and 6 from J, leaving 7 bases between them. Germline V gene data show CDR1 as GTSNPN and CDR2 as SVGIG (reference sequence). The CDR3 length is 10 residues. This CDR3 reads CACSRDTQYF. In nucleotides, the CDR3 is TGTGCCTGCTCAAGGGATACGCAGTATTTT.

The V call is TRBV4-2, the J call TRBJ1-2; no clear D. CDR3 length: 14 amino acids. V dropped 7 bases and J dropped 7 bases, with 19 bases sitting between them. From germline, CDR1 is LGHNA and CDR2 YNFKEQ. CDR3 nucleotides: TGTGCCAGCAACGAGAACCGGAGGCCTAGTGGCTACACCTTC. This encodes CASNENRRPSGYTF.

The V call is TRBV27, the J call TRBJ1-6, with 9 bases aligning to TRBD1. The V segment lost 10 bases and the J segment 7 bases; nucleotides outside the gene matches: 5. Germline assignment: CDR1 MNHEY and CDR2 SMNVEV (reference sequence). The CDR3 contains 13 residues. CDR3 bases: TGTGCCACCCGGGACAGGGCGAATTCACCCCTCCACTTT. This encodes CATRDRANSPLHF.

The chain couples TRBV19 to TRBJ2-7; a possible D gene is TRBD2 (5 bases). From germline, CDR1 is LNHDA and CDR2 SQIVND (reference sequence). Trimming stripped 5 bases from V and 1 base from J, with 12 bases between. This CDR3 region has 14 residues. The CDR3 sequence is CASSWGAASYEQYF. The CDR3 region has the DNA TGTGCCAGTAGTTGGGGAGCAGCATCCTACGAGCAGTACTTC.

The V call is TRBV5-1, the J call TRBJ2-5; TRBD1 aligns across 9 bases. The trim removed 4 bases at V and 4 bases at J, leaving 11 bases unmatched. The CDR3 has 16 amino acids. Germline-derived CDR1 and CDR2 are SGHRS and YFSETQ. For the CDR3, the DNA is TGCGCCAGCAGCATCTCTCCGGGACAGGGAGGAGAGACCCAGTACTTC. Translating gives CASSISPGQGGETQYF.

The chain is built from TRBV5-1 and TRBJ2-5, with TRBD2 matching over 12 bases. The CDR3 length is 17 residues. The germline V gene has CDR1 SGHRS and CDR2 YFSETQ. The ends lost 3 bases at V and 5 bases at J; junction bases unmatched: 11. The CDR3 DNA reads as TGCGCCAGCAGCTCCTACCTAAGTACTAGCGGGAGGGAGACCCAGTACTTC. This translates into CASSSYLSTSGRETQYF. Supplemented by reference TRBV5-1 and TRBJ2-5, the full variable domain reads KAGVTQTPRYLIKTRGQQVTLSCSPISGHRSVSWYQQTPGQGLQFLFEYFSETQRNKGNFPGRFSGRQFSNSRSEMNVSTLELGDSALYLCASSSYLSTSGRETQYFGPGTRLLVL.

The chain uses TRBV30 and TRBJ1-6; D is possibly TRBD1 (5 bases). Germline V gives CDR1 GTSNPN, CDR2 SVGIG (reference sequence). Trimming removed 1 base from V and 9 bases from J, with 19 bases in between. The CDR3 is 16 residues long. The CDR3 region has the DNA TGTGCCTGGAGTGGCGGGGCCAGGGTCTTAGTTTCACCCCTCCACTTT. It specifies CAWSGGARVLVSPLHF. The full variable domain, in which reference TRBV30 and TRBJ1-6 provide the parts outside the CDR3, is SQTIHQWPATLVQPVGSPLSLECTVEGTSNPNLYWYRQAAGRGLQLLFYSVGIGQISSEVPQNLSASRPQDRQFILSSKKLLLSDSGFYLCAWSGGARVLVSPLHFGNGTRLTVT.

The rearrangement links TRBV5-6 to TRBJ2-2, with a tentative D call TRBD2 (5 bases). CDR1 and CDR2 from the germline V gene are SGHDT and YYEEEE. CDR3 length: 16 amino acids. Trimming took off 3 bases at V and 3 bases at J, with 15 bases between the two ends. The CDR3 sequence: CASSWRRWGDTGELFF. CDR3 DNA sequence: TGTGCCAGCAGCTGGAGGCGGTGGGGAGACACCGGGGAGCTGTTTTTT.

The V and J genes are TRBV10-3 and TRBJ2-7; D is unclear. The CDR3 runs to 12 residues. The V gene's germline CDR1 is ENHRY and CDR2 SYGVKD. The germline V and J ends were trimmed by 2 bases and 4 bases, with 6 bases remaining between them. CDR3 in amino acids: CAISEKDYEQYF. CDR3 nucleotide sequence: TGTGCCATCAGTGAGAAGGATTACGAGCAGTACTTC.

V usage is TRBV5-1 and J usage is TRBJ2-3; D possibly corresponds to TRBD1 (5 bases). The CDR3 covers 13 residues. The germline V and J ends were trimmed by 3 bases and 14 bases, with 19 bases remaining between them. Germline CDR1 and CDR2: SGHRS and YFSETQ. The DNA for the CDR3 is TGCGCCAGCAGCTCCGAGGTAGGGGTCCCTCGGTATTTT. Its translation is CASSSEVGVPRYF.

V usage is TRBV10-1 and J usage is TRBJ2-3; 10 nucleotides align to TRBD2. The germline V gene has CDR1 WNHNN and CDR2 SYGVQD (reference sequence). Trimming cost V 4 bases and J 0 bases; bases outside gene matches: 4. CDR3 size: 16 residues. The CDR3 region has the DNA TGCGCCAGCAGTGTCCTAGCGGGGGCTAGCACAGATACGCAGTATTTT. It encodes CASSVLAGASTDTQYF.

The J gene is TRBJ2-3, the V gene TRBV16; D is perhaps TRBD2 (5 bases). This CDR3 contains 14 residues. Trimming took 1 base from V and 5 from J, leaving 10 bases between them. Germline assignment: CDR1 KGHSY and CDR2 FQNENV. The CDR3 here is CASSQLGEGDTQYF. CDR3 bases: TGTGCCAGCAGCCAATTAGGAGAGGGAGATACGCAGTATTTT.

The V and J genes are TRBV3-1 (or the pseudogene TRBV3-2) and TRBJ1-6, with unresolved D. CDR3 size: 15 residues. V gave up 4 bases and J gave up 5 bases, with 12 bases separating them. In germline, CDR1 is LGHDT, CDR2 YNNKEL (reference sequence). CDR3 bases: TGTGCCAGCAGCCCCGTCACCAGCGATAATTCACCCCTCCACTTT. It is translated as CASSPVTSDNSPLHF.

The rearrangement joins TRBV6-1 to TRBJ2-7; either TRBD1 or TRBD2 may fit D (5 bases each). This CDR3 spans 15 amino acids. With 3 bases removed from V and 2 bases from J, the gap between germline ends came to 14 bases. Germline values: CDR1 MNHNS, CDR2 SASEGT. CDR3 in amino acids: CASSDGAGTPYEQYV. The DNA for the CDR3 is TGTGCCAGCAGTGATGGAGCAGGGACCCCCTACGAGCAGTACGTC.